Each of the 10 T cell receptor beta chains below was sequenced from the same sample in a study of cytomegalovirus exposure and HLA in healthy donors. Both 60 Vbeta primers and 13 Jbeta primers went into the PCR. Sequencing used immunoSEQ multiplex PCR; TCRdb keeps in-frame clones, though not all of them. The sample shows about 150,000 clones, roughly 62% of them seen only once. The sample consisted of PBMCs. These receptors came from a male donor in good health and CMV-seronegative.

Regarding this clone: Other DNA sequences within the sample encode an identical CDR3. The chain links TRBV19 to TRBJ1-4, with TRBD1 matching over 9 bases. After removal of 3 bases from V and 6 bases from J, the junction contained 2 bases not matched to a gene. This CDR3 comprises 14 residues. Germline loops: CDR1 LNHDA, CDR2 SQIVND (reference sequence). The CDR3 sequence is CASSMGQGDEKLFF. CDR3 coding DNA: TGTGCCAGTAGTATGGGACAGGGCGATGAAAAACTGTTTTTT. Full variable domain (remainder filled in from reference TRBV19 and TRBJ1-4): DGGITQSPKYLFRKEGQNVTLSCEQNLNHDAMYWYRQDPGQGLRLIYYSQIVNDFQKGDIAEGYSVSREKKESFPLTVTSAQKNPTAFYLCASSMGQGDEKLFFGSGTQLSVL.

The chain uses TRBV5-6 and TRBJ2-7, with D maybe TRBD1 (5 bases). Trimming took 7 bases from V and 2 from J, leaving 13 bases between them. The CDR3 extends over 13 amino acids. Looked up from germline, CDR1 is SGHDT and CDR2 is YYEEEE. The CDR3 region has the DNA TGTGCCAGCGGAGACAGCGTCACCTACGAGCAGTACTTC. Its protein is CASGDSVTYEQYF.

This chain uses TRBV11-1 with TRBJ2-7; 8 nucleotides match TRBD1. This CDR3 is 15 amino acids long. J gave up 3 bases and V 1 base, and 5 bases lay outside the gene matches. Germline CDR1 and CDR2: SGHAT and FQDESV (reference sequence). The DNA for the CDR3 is TGTGCCAGCAGCTTAGGTATAACAGGGGGCTACGAGCAGTACTTC. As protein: CASSLGITGGYEQYF.

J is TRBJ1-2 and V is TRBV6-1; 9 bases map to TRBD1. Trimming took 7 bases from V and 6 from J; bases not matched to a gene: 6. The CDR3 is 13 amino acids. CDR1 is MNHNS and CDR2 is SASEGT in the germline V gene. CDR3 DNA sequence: TGTGCCAGCAAAAGGACAGGGGCGGATGGCTACACCTTC. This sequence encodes CASKRTGADGYTF.

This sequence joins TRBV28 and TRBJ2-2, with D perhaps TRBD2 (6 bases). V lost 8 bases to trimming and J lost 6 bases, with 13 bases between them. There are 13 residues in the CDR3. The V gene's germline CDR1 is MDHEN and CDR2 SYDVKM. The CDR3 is CASRRRGAGELFF. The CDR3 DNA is TGTGCCAGCCGTCGGAGGGGCGCCGGGGAGCTGTTTTTT.

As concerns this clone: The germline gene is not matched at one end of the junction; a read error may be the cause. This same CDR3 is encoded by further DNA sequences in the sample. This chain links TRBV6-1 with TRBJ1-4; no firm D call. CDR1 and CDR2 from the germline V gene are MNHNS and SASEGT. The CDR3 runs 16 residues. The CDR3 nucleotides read TGTGCCAGCAGTGGGATGAACGGAGCAACTAATGAAAAGCTGTTTTTT. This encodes CASSGMNGATNEKLFF.

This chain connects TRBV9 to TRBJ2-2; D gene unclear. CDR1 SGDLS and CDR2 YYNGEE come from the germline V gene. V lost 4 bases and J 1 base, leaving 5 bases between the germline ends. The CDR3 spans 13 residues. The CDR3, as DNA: TGTGCCAGCAGCCACAAGAACACCGGGGAGCTGTTTTTT. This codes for CASSHKNTGELFF.

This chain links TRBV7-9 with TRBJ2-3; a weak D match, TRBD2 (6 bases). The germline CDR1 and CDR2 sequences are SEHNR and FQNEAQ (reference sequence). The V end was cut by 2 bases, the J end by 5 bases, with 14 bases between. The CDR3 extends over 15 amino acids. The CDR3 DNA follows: TGTGCCAGCAGCTTATCTCGGGGAGGTGTAGATACGCAGTATTTT. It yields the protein CASSLSRGGVDTQYF.

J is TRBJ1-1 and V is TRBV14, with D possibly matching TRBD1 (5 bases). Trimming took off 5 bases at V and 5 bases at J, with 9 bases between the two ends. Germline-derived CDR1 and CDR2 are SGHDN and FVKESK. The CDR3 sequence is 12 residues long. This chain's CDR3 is CASSSGLTEAFF. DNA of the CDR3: TGTGCCAGCAGCTCAGGGTTGACTGAAGCTTTCTTT.

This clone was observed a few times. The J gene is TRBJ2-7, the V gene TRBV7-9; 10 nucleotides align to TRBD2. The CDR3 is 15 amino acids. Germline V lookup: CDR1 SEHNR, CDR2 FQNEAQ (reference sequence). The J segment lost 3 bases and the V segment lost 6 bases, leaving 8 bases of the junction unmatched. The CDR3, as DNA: TGTGCCAGCAGTGCCAAAGCGGGGGGGTTCTACGAGCAGTACTTC. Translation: CASSAKAGGFYEQYF.